Listed here are 20 T cell receptor beta chains from one sample, sequenced in a study of blood T cell repertoires in COVID-19. Profiling relied on immunoSEQ multiplex PCR, and the TCRdb table lists in-frame clones only, not all of them. The data show fewer than 300,000 clones, roughly 86% seen once. Sequencing was carried out using peripheral blood. These receptors were collected from a middle-aged man who had recovered from COVID-19.

The chain uses TRBV5-4 and TRBJ2-1; D might be TRBD2 (6 bases). The V end was cut by 0 bases, the J end by 0 bases, with 13 bases between. The CDR3 covers 17 residues. Germline V gives CDR1 SGHNT, CDR2 YYREEE (reference sequence). DNA of the CDR3: TGTGCCAGCAGCTTGGGGTGGGAGGTGGGCTCCTACAATGAGCAGTTCTTC. It translates to CASSLGWEVGSYNEQFF. Full variable domain (outside the CDR3, taken from reference TRBV5-4 and TRBJ2-1): ETGVTQSPTHLIKTRGQQVTLRCSSQSGHNTVSWYQQALGQGPQFIFQYYREEENGRGNFPPRFSGLQFPNYSSELNVNALELDDSALYLCASSLGWEVGSYNEQFFGPGTRLTVL.

The chain recombines TRBV14 with TRBJ1-2, with TRBD1 identical over 11 bases. Germline-derived CDR1 and CDR2 are SGHDN and FVKESK. Germline trimming cut 1 base from V and 3 bases from J; bases unmatched to any gene: 1. CDR3 length equals 15 residues. The CDR3 is CASSQGTGGYYGYTF. In DNA, the CDR3 is TGTGCCAGCAGCCAAGGGACAGGGGGCTACTATGGCTACACCTTC.

The V and J genes are TRBV27 and TRBJ1-2, with D possibly TRBD1 on 5 matching bases. Germline CDR1 MNHEY, CDR2 SMNVEV (reference sequence). Trimming pared 8 bases from V and 8 bases from J, leaving 21 bases between. The CDR3 extends over 14 amino acids. CDR3 nucleotides: TGTGCCAGCGGCATGATGGGGGGGACGAGGGGCTACACCTTC. Protein: CASGMMGGTRGYTF.

V usage is TRBV27 and J usage is TRBJ1-4; unclear D gene. V gave up 6 bases and J gave up 4 bases, with 15 bases separating them. The CDR3 consists of 15 residues. Looked up from germline, CDR1 is MNHEY and CDR2 is SMNVEV (reference sequence). Here the CDR3 reads CASRPNMPGNEKLFF. The CDR3 DNA is TGTGCCAGCAGGCCAAACATGCCGGGTAATGAAAAACTGTTTTTT.

This clone was counted a few times. The genes are TRBV25-1 and TRBJ2-1; 8 bases line up with TRBD2. Germline CDR1 MGHDK, CDR2 SYGVNS. V gave up 5 bases and J gave up 2 bases; unmatched junction bases: 5. The CDR3 is 15 residues long. The CDR3, as DNA: TGTGCCAGCAGTCCCGGGACTAGTGCCTACAATGAGCAGTTCTTC. Translated: CASSPGTSAYNEQFF.

CDR3 residues: CASSPPVGSYNEQFF. The CDR3 region has the DNA TGTGCCAGCAGCCCTCCGGTCGGCTCCTACAATGAGCAGTTCTTC. The chain recombines TRBV9 with TRBJ2-1; D unclear. Deletions cut 4 bases from V and 0 bases from J, with 11 bases between. Germline V CDR1 and CDR2: SGDLS, YYNGEE. The CDR3 runs to 15 residues.

This chain uses TRBV1 with TRBJ2-7; the table names TRBD1, a call not compared with the DNA. TRBV1 is annotated as a pseudogene. The CDR3 contains 14 residues. The chain's CDR3 is CTSSQGPGTYEQYF. As DNA, the CDR3 is TGCACCAGCAGCCAAGGGCCAGGGACCTACGAGCAGTACTTC.

The CDR3 DNA is TGTGCCAGCAGGCGAGCGGGAGTTCGGTTATCCTACGAGCAGTACTTC. Residues: CASRRAGVRLSYEQYF. This rearrangement joins TRBV6-6 to TRBJ2-7; 8 bases are a match to TRBD2. CDR3 length: 16 residues. The germline V gene has CDR1 MNHNY and CDR2 SVGAGI (reference sequence). Trimming cost V 6 bases and J 1 base; bases outside gene matches: 11.

Written as DNA, the CDR3 is TGTGCCAGCAGTGCCATTAGTACGGGGAGGTACGAGCAGTACTTC. Amino acid sequence: CASSAISTGRYEQYF. V gene TRBV6-2 or TRBV6-3 combines with J gene TRBJ2-7; possible D gene TRBD2, 6 bases. Trimming shortened V by 5 bases and J by 4 bases, and 18 bases separated the two germline ends. Germline values: CDR1 MNHEY, CDR2 SVGEGT. The CDR3 is 15 amino acids.

This chain connects TRBV24-1 to TRBJ2-1; no clear D. Germline V gene lookup returns CDR1 KGHDR and CDR2 SFDVKD. The CDR3 has 12 residues. V was clipped by 2 bases and J by 9 bases, with 7 bases between them. For the CDR3, the DNA is TGTGCCACCAGTGATTACGGCGGTGAGCAGTTCTTC. As protein: CATSDYGGEQFF.

This rearrangement joins TRBV5-1 to TRBJ2-5; TRBD2 matches at 9 bases. Looked up from germline, CDR1 is SGHRS and CDR2 is YFSETQ. CDR3 length: 15 residues. J was trimmed by 0 bases and V by 4 bases; bases with no gene match: 4. CDR3 DNA: TGCGCCAGCAGCCGTAGCGGGGGAGACCAAGAGACCCAGTACTTC. Its protein is CASSRSGGDQETQYF.

The chain combines TRBV7-2 with TRBJ2-3, with TRBD2 identical over 11 bases. Germline V CDR1 and CDR2: SGHTA, FQGNSA. This CDR3 comprises 15 residues. V shed 5 bases, J shed 2 bases, and the junction held 3 bases outside the gene matches. This chain's CDR3 is CASSRLAGYTDTQYF. CDR3 DNA: TGTGCCAGCAGCAGACTAGCGGGGTACACAGATACGCAGTATTTT.

This clone showed up just a few times. The gene calls are TRBV11-2 and TRBJ2-2; D gene ambiguous. Trimming took 2 bases from V and 0 from J, leaving 4 bases between them. CDR1 and CDR2 from the germline V gene are SGHAT and FQNNGV. The CDR3 totals 14 residues. The CDR3 loop reads CASSLFANTGELFF. The CDR3 region has the DNA TGTGCCAGCAGCTTATTCGCGAACACCGGGGAGCTGTTTTTT. Combining the CDR3 with reference TRBV11-2 and TRBJ2-2 gives the whole variable domain EAGVAQSPRYKIIEKRQSVAFWCNPISGHATLYWYQQILGQGPKLLIQFQNNGVVDDSQLPKDRFSAERLKGVDSTLKIQPAKLEDSAVYLCASSLFANTGELFFGEGSRLTVL.

The J gene is TRBJ2-1, the V gene TRBV6-2 or TRBV6-3; TRBD2 agrees at 7 bases. Germline values: CDR1 MNHEY, CDR2 SVGEGT. V dropped 0 bases and J dropped 0; count of bases not matched to a gene: 2. The CDR3 is 16 residues long. In nucleotides, the CDR3 is TGTGCCAGCAGTTACTCAAGGGAGGGCTCCTACAATGAGCAGTTCTTC. Protein product: CASSYSREGSYNEQFF.

The chain joins TRBV14 to TRBJ1-1, with D tentatively TRBD1 (5 bases). V was cut by 0 bases and J by 0 bases, with 14 bases left in between. The CDR3 contains 17 residues. Germline V gives CDR1 SGHDN, CDR2 FVKESK. The CDR3 reads CASSQDNVRGMNTEAFF. CDR3 in DNA: TGTGCCAGCAGCCAAGATAACGTCCGGGGGATGAACACTGAAGCTTTCTTT.

This sequence joins TRBV5-4 and TRBJ2-7; 10 bases map to TRBD1. CDR1 and CDR2 (germline): SGHNT, YYREEE (reference sequence). V dropped 5 bases and J dropped 5; count of bases not matched to a gene: 7. This CDR3 comprises 14 residues. The CDR3 reads CASRPGQGYHEQYF. Written as DNA, the CDR3 is TGTGCCAGCAGGCCGGGACAGGGGTACCACGAGCAGTACTTC.

The chain joins TRBV5-6 to TRBJ2-7; 12 nucleotides align to TRBD2. This CDR3 is built from 16 residues. Germline values: CDR1 SGHDT, CDR2 YYEEEE. Trimming at V came to 1 base and at J to 6 bases, leaving 8 bases not matched to a gene. The CDR3 region is CASSLLVLAGGGEQYF. Written as DNA, the CDR3 is TGTGCCAGCAGCTTGCTTGTACTAGCGGGAGGTGGCGAGCAGTACTTC. Full variable domain (missing parts from reference TRBV5-6 and TRBJ2-7): DAGVTQSPTHLIKTRGQQVTLRCSPKSGHDTVSWYQQALGQGPQFIFQYYEEEERQRGNFPDRFSGHQFPNYSSELNVNALLLGDSALYLCASSLLVLAGGGEQYFGPGTRLTVT.

This clone was detected a few times. CDR3 sequence: CASSAAFGQNGYTF. The CDR3 nucleotides are TGTGCCAGCAGCGCTGCCTTCGGACAGAATGGCTACACCTTC. J is TRBJ1-2 and V is TRBV9, with D possibly TRBD1 on 6 matching bases. This CDR3 is 14 amino acids long. The V and J ends lost 3 bases and 6 bases respectively, with 15 bases between them. Germline assignment: CDR1 SGDLS and CDR2 YYNGEE. Combining the CDR3 with reference TRBV9 and TRBJ1-2 gives the whole variable domain DSGVTQTPKHLITATGQRVTLRCSPRSGDLSVYWYQQSLDQGLQFLIQYYNGEERAKGNILERFSAQQFPDLHSELNLSSLELGDSALYFCASSAAFGQNGYTFGSGTRLTVV.

V is TRBV7-2 and J is TRBJ2-2; 8 bases agree with TRBD1. The germline V gene encodes CDR1 SGHTA and CDR2 FQGNSA. V shed 5 bases, J shed 3 bases, and the junction held 5 bases outside the gene matches. The length of the CDR3 is 15 residues. The CDR3 DNA sequence: TGTGCCAGCAGCAAACAGGGGGGATACACCGGGGAGCTGTTTTTT. Protein product: CASSKQGGYTGELFF.

V gene TRBV12-3 or TRBV12-4 combines with J gene TRBJ2-7, with D perhaps TRBD2 (6 bases). The CDR3 sequence is 13 residues long. The V end lost 6 bases, the J end lost 5 bases, and 14 bases lay between the germline ends. CDR3 coding DNA: TGTGCCAGCAGGGAACTAGCTAACCACGAGCAGTACTTC. Protein: CASRELANHEQYF.